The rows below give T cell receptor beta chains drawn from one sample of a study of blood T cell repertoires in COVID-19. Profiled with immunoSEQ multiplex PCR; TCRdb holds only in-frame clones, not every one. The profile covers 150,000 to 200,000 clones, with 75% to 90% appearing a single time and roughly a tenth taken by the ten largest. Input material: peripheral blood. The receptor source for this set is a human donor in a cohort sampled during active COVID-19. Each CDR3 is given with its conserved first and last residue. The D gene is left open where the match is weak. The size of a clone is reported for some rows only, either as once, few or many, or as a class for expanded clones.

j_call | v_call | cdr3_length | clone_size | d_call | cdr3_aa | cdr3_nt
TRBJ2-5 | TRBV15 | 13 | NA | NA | CATSQGRGETQYF | TGTGCCACCAGTCAGGGGAGAGGGGAGACCCAGTACTTC
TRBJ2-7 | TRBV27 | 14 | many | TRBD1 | CASSSWTGTHEQYF | TGTGCCAGCAGTTCCTGGACAGGGACCCACGAGCAGTACTTC
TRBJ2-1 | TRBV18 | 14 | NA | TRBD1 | CASSPTGSYNEQFF | TGTGCCAGCTCACCGACAGGGTCCTACAATGAGCAGTTCTTC
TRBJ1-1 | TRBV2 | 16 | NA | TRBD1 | CASSELPGGQSAEAFF | TGTGCCAGCAGTGAACTTCCCGGGGGACAGTCCGCTGAAGCTTTCTTT
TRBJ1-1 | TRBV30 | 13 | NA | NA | CAWSVRRNTEAFF | TGTGCCTGGAGTGTACGTAGGAACACTGAAGCTTTCTTT
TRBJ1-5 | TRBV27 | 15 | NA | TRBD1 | CASARDRGREQPQHF | TGTGCCAGCGCAAGGGACAGGGGACGGGAACAGCCCCAGCATTTT
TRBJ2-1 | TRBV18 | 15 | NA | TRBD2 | CASLTSGRMGNEQFF | TGTGCCAGCTTGACTAGCGGGAGAATGGGCAATGAGCAGTTCTTC
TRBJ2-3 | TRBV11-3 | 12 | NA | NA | CASSLDTRAQYF | TGTGCCAGCAGCTTAGACACCAGGGCGCAGTATTTT
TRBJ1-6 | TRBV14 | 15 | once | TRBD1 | CASSHYRDRVSPLHF | TGTGCCAGCAGCCACTACCGGGACAGGGTTTCACCCCTCCACTTT
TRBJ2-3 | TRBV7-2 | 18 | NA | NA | CASSLGGGGGTSTDTQYF | TGTGCCAGCAGCTTAGGCGGAGGGGGGGGCACTAGCACAGATACGCAGTATTTT
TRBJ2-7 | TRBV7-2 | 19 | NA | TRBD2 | CASSEMFLAGASTLYEQYF | TGTGCCAGCAGCGAGATGTTTCTAGCGGGGGCCTCGACACTATACGAGCAGTACTTC
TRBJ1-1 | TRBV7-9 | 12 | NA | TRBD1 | CASSRGQPEAFF | TGTGCCAGCAGCCGGGGACAGCCTGAAGCTTTCTTT
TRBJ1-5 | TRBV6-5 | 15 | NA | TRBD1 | CASSFSTGGDQPQHF | TGTGCCAGCAGTTTTTCAACAGGGGGCGATCAGCCCCAGCATTTT
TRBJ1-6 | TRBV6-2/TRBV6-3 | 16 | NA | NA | CASSRGSQGNRSPLHF | TGTGCCAGCAGCCGCGGTTCTCAGGGGAATCGTTCACCCCTCCACTTT
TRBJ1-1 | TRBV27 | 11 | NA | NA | CASGPYTEAFF | TGTGCCAGCGGCCCATACACTGAAGCTTTCTTT
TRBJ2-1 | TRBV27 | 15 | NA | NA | CASSPSRRLVNEQFF | TGTGCCAGCAGTCCCTCCCGGAGACTAGTCAATGAGCAGTTCTTC
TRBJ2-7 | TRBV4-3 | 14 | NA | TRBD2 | CASSQGLATYEQYF | TGCGCCAGCAGCCAGGGACTAGCGACCTACGAGCAGTACTTC
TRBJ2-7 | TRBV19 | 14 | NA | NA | CASSIIAGSYEQYF | TGTGCCAGTAGTATAATCGCGGGCTCCTACGAGCAGTACTTC
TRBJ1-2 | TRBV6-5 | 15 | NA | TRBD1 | CASSHKTGQGASSHF | TGTGCCAGCAGTCATAAAACGGGACAGGGGGCGTCTTCACATTTC
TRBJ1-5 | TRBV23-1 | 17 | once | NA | CASSQSRTEFQQQPQHF | TGCGCCAGCAGTCAATCACGGACAGAATTTCAGCAGCAGCCCCAGCATTTT